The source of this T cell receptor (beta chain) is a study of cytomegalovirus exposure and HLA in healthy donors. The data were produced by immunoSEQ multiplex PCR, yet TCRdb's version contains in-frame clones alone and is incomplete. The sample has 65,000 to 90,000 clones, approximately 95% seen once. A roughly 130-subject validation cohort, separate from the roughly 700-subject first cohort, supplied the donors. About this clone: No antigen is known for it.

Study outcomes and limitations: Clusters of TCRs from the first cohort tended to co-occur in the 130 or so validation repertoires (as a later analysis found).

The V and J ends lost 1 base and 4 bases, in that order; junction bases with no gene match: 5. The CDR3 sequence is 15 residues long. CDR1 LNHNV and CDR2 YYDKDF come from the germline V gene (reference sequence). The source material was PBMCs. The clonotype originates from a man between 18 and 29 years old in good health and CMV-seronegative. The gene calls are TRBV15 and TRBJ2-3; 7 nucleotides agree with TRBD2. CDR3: CATSRVQGGPDTQYF. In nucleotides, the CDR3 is TGTGCCACCAGCAGAGTCCAGGGAGGGCCAGATACGCAGTATTTT.